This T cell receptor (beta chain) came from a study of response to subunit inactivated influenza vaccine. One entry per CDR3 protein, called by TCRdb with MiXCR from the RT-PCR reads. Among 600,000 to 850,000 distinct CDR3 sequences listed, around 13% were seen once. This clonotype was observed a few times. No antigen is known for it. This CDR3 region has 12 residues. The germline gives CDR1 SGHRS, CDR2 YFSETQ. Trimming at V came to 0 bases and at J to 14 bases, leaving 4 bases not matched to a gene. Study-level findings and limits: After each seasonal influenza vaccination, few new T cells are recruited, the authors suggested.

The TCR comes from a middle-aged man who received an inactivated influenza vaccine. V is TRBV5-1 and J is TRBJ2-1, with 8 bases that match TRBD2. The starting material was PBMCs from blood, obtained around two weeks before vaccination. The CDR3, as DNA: TGCGCCAGCAGCTTGGGTGGGCGGGAGGAGTTCTTC. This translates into CASSLGGREEFF.